The clone carrying this T cell receptor (beta chain) was detected only a few times. What it recognizes is unknown. This record comes from a study of T cells in Graves' hyperthyroidism and ophthalmopathy. The ends were cut back, 3 bases at V and 6 bases at J, with 5 bases in the middle. The V gene's germline CDR1 is SQVTM and CDR2 ANQGSEA. This CDR3 spans 10 amino acids. TCR beta CDR3 region amplification was performed from RNA transcripts. The TCR CDR3 first-round RT-PCR relied on the HTBI primer set. TCRdb passed the multiplex PCR reads through MiXCR, listing each CDR3 protein once. The sample comprises about 600,000 distinct CDR3 sequences, roughly 16% of which are singletons, and around 3.5% rests with the top ten. Overall study findings and caveats: The model made its ophthalmopathy prediction, and onset followed a median approximately 7 months later.

The sample consisted of blood. This sequence joins TRBV29-1 and TRBJ1-1; D is unclear. The TCR was taken from a woman aged 40 to 50 with Graves' ophthalmopathy. For the CDR3, the DNA is TGCAGCGTTGAGGACGCTGAAGCTTTCTTT. Translated, it gives CSVEDAEAFF.